The 21 T cell receptor beta chains in this list originate from one sample, sequenced in a study of Graves' ophthalmopathy and Graves' hyperthyroidism. The TCR beta CDR3 regions underwent amplification from RNA transcripts. The first round was an RT-PCR with HTBI primers, and the second round was a multiplex PCR. TCRdb re-analysed the multiplex PCR reads in MiXCR, keeping a single row per CDR3 protein. This sample has 210,000 or so distinct CDR3 sequences; 25% to 30% occur once, and the top ten carry around 9.8%. Sequencing was performed on peripheral blood. Receptors were obtained from a man aged 45 to 65 with Graves' ophthalmopathy.

This clonotype has ten or more counts. The V gene is TRBV28, the J gene TRBJ2-5; unclear D gene. Trimming removed 4 bases from V and 4 bases from J, with 13 bases in between. The CDR3 is made up of 14 amino acids. Germline CDR1 MDHEN, CDR2 SYDVKM. The CDR3 is CASSSTAYGETQYF. The DNA of the CDR3 is TGTGCCAGCAGTTCGACGGCCTATGGAGAGACCCAGTACTTC.

This chain links TRBV14 with TRBJ1-3, with D tentatively TRBD1 (5 bases). Germline V lookup: CDR1 SGHDN, CDR2 FVKESK. This CDR3 has 13 amino acids. Trimming removed 5 bases at V and 2 bases at J, with 7 bases between. CDR3 bases: TGTGCCAGCAGCGACAGCCCTGGAAACACCATATATTTT. Amino acid sequence: CASSDSPGNTIYF.

Only a few counts were recorded for this clonotype. The V call is TRBV6-2 or TRBV6-3, the J call TRBJ1-2, with D unclear. V was cut by 0 bases and J by 14 bases, with 13 bases left in between. The CDR3 is made up of 12 amino acids. Germline V gives CDR1 MNHEY, CDR2 SVGEGT. CDR3 coding DNA: TGTGCCAGCAGTTACTCAAAATTTGGGAAGACCTTC. Translating gives CASSYSKFGKTF.

V gene TRBV7-2 combines with J gene TRBJ2-7, with 8 bases aligning to TRBD1. The CDR3 runs to 13 residues. The germline CDR1 and CDR2 sequences are SGHTA and FQGNSA. Trimming at V came to 2 bases and at J to 4 bases, leaving 1 base not matched to a gene. In nucleotides, the CDR3 is TGTGCCAGCAGCTTACACAGGGGGTACGAGCAGTACTTC. Translated: CASSLHRGYEQYF. Full variable domain (rest looked up from reference TRBV7-2 and TRBJ2-7): GAGVSQSPSNKVTEKGKDVELRCDPISGHTALYWYRQSLGQGLEFLIYFQGNSAPDKSGLPSDRFSAERTGGSVSTLTIQRTQQEDSAVYLCASSLHRGYEQYFGPGTRLTVT.

The table lists this clonotype with many counts. The CDR3 loop is CASSLTAGGTTQYF. The CDR3 nucleotides are TGTGCCAGCAGTTTAACGGCGGGAGGGACGACGCAGTACTTC. This chain joins TRBV27 and TRBJ2-7, with 9 nucleotides matching TRBD2. This CDR3 region has 14 residues. Germline lookup yields CDR1 MNHEY and CDR2 SMNVEV (reference sequence). J was trimmed by 9 bases and V by 2 bases; bases with no gene match: 8.

This clonotype has just a few counts. The V call is TRBV6-2 or TRBV6-3, the J call TRBJ1-2; no clear D. The germline gives CDR1 MNHEY, CDR2 SVGEGT. The CDR3 covers 12 residues. The V end lost 5 bases, the J end lost 2 bases, and 6 bases lay between the germline ends. This chain's CDR3 is CASSPANYGYTF. The CDR3, as DNA: TGTGCCAGCAGTCCAGCGAACTATGGCTACACCTTC.

This clonotype was picked up many times. The chain combines TRBV28 with TRBJ2-2; possible D gene TRBD2, 6 bases. CDR3 size: 14 residues. V lost 5 bases, J lost 7 bases, and 14 bases lay in between. Germline V gives CDR1 MDHEN, CDR2 SYDVKM. This CDR3 reads CASSQRVGGGELFF. Written as DNA, the CDR3 is TGTGCCAGCAGTCAAAGAGTGGGGGGCGGGGAGCTGTTTTTT.

This sequence joins TRBV7-2 and TRBJ2-7, with TRBD2 as a possible D gene (5 bases). Trimming pared 4 bases from V and 0 bases from J, leaving 13 bases between. CDR1 and CDR2 from the germline V gene are SGHTA and FQGNSA. This CDR3 has 15 amino acids. The CDR3 DNA follows: TGTGCCAGCAGCTCTCGGGGTCTTAGCTCCTACGAGCAGTACTTC. Translating it yields CASSSRGLSSYEQYF.

This clonotype was seen many times. V usage is TRBV6-1 and J usage is TRBJ1-6; D not certain. Trimming pared 6 bases from V and 7 bases from J, leaving 19 bases between. The CDR3 loop spans 16 amino acids. Germline V CDR1 and CDR2: MNHNS, SASEGT. The CDR3 reads CASRPRLWNPNSPLHF. DNA for the CDR3: TGTGCCAGCAGACCTCGACTGTGGAACCCAAATTCACCCCTCCACTTT.

This clonotype came up many times. This chain links TRBV15 with TRBJ2-5, with TRBD1 matching over 7 bases. This CDR3 has 14 amino acids. V shed 1 base and J 7 bases; nucleotides not matched to a gene: 6. Germline V CDR1 and CDR2: LNHNV, YYDKDF (reference sequence). This CDR3 reads CATSRAGQPATQYF. The CDR3 DNA reads TGTGCCACCAGCAGAGCGGGACAGCCGGCGACCCAGTACTTC.

The chain joins TRBV6-4 to TRBJ1-1, with a weak D call TRBD1 (6 bases). Germline V gives CDR1 MRHNA, CDR2 SNTAGT. This CDR3 is 14 amino acids long. Trimming pared 1 base from V and 4 bases from J, leaving 10 bases between. CDR3 coding DNA: TGTGCCAGCAGTGACTACGACAGGCCCACTGAAGCTTTCTTT. Translation: CASSDYDRPTEAFF.

This clonotype was counted many times. The chain carries TRBV28 and TRBJ2-5; 8 bases agree with TRBD2. This CDR3 has 14 residues. V trimming: 6 bases; J trimming: 7 bases; junction bases outside the gene matches: 10. The germline V gene encodes CDR1 MDHEN and CDR2 SYDVKM. In DNA form, the CDR3 reads TGTGCCAGCAGCCCGGGGGGGCCCCAGGGGACCCAGTACTTC. Amino acid sequence: CASSPGGPQGTQYF.

The sample holds many counts of this clonotype. CDR3 in amino acids: CSARDSGNYEQYF. The CDR3 DNA is TGCAGTGCTAGAGATTCCGGGAATTACGAGCAGTACTTC. The chain employs TRBV20-1 and TRBJ2-7, with D possibly TRBD2 on 5 matching bases. Germline-derived CDR1 and CDR2 are DFQATT and SNEGSKA (reference sequence). Trimming cost V 0 bases and J 4 bases, with 10 bases left between them. This CDR3 comprises 13 residues.

Many counts were recorded for this clonotype. The chain combines TRBV11-2 with TRBJ1-1, with TRBD1 as a possible D gene (6 bases). Germline CDR1 SGHAT, CDR2 FQNNGV. The CDR3 spans 12 residues. V was pared by 5 bases and J by 5 bases, with 9 bases between. The CDR3 loop reads CASSMDSTEAFF. The DNA of the CDR3 is TGTGCCAGCAGCATGGACAGTACTGAAGCTTTCTTT.

For this clonotype: This clone may be a read error of a much larger clone one base away. This sequence joins TRBV5-1 and TRBJ2-2; D uncertain. Per the germline V gene, CDR1 is SGHRS and CDR2 is YFSETQ. CDR3 length: 15 residues. The V and J ends lost 0 bases and 7 bases respectively, with 13 bases between them. The CDR3, as DNA: TGCGCCAGCAGCTTGGGACTCGTAACCAGCGGGGAGCTGTTTTTT. The encoded protein is CASSLGLVTSGELFF. Full variable domain (remainder filled in from reference TRBV5-1 and TRBJ2-2): KAGVTQTPRYLIKTRGQQVTLSCSPISGHRSVSWYQQTPGQGLQFLFEYFSETQRNKGNFPGRFSGRQFSNSRSEMNVSTLELGDSALYLCASSLGLVTSGELFFGEGSRLTVL.

This clonotype was seen ten or more times. V and J are TRBV11-2 and TRBJ2-2; D not resolved. Germline CDR1 SGHAT, CDR2 FQNNGV. The CDR3 has 14 residues. Trimming shortened V by 6 bases and J by 4 bases, and 12 bases separated the two germline ends. CDR3 loop: CASRKRLGTGELFF. In nucleotides, the CDR3 is TGTGCCAGCAGGAAACGGTTGGGCACCGGGGAGCTGTTTTTT.

At least ten counts were recorded for this clonotype. The CDR3 sequence: CASTVDSPSYEQYF. The CDR3 DNA reads as TGTGCCAGCACCGTTGACAGCCCCTCCTACGAGCAGTACTTC. The V and J genes are TRBV2 and TRBJ2-7; tentative D call: TRBD1 (5 bases). CDR3 length: 14 residues. Looked up from germline, CDR1 is SNHLY and CDR2 is FYNNEI. Trimming shortened V by 7 bases and J by 0 bases, and 13 bases separated the two germline ends.

This clonotype occurred many times. The gene calls are TRBV12-3 or TRBV12-4 and TRBJ1-1, with D maybe TRBD1 (5 bases). There are 16 residues in the CDR3. V was pared by 6 bases and J by 1 base, with 18 bases between. The CDR3 region has the DNA TGTGCCAGCAGCTCCGGAGGGGCCCCCGGGAACACTGAAGCTTTCTTT. This codes for CASSSGGAPGNTEAFF.

This chain links TRBV7-2 with TRBJ2-5; 8 bases are shared with TRBD1. The CDR3 consists of 14 residues. Germline values: CDR1 SGHTA, CDR2 FQGNSA. J lost 3 bases, V lost 3 bases, and 3 bases had no gene match. This CDR3 reads CASSFNRGKETQYF. CDR3 nucleotide sequence: TGTGCCAGCAGCTTTAACAGGGGGAAAGAGACCCAGTACTTC.

The chain joins TRBV11-2 to TRBJ1-1; no firm D call. V dropped 0 bases and J dropped 1 base, with 3 bases sitting between them. CDR1 and CDR2 (germline): SGHAT, FQNNGV. This CDR3 is built from 13 residues. DNA for the CDR3: TGTGCCAGCAGCTTAGATTGGAACACTGAAGCTTTCTTT. It is translated as CASSLDWNTEAFF.

The sample holds many counts of this clonotype. V and J are TRBV6-1 and TRBJ1-3; no reliable D call. Germline V gene sequence: CDR1 MNHNS, CDR2 SASEGT. Between the trimmed V and J ends, which lost 1 base and 0 bases, there was a span of 10 bases. The CDR3 loop spans 16 amino acids. The CDR3 loop is CASSEDAGSSGNTIYF. The CDR3 nucleotides are TGTGCCAGCAGTGAAGATGCGGGCAGCTCTGGAAACACCATATATTTT.